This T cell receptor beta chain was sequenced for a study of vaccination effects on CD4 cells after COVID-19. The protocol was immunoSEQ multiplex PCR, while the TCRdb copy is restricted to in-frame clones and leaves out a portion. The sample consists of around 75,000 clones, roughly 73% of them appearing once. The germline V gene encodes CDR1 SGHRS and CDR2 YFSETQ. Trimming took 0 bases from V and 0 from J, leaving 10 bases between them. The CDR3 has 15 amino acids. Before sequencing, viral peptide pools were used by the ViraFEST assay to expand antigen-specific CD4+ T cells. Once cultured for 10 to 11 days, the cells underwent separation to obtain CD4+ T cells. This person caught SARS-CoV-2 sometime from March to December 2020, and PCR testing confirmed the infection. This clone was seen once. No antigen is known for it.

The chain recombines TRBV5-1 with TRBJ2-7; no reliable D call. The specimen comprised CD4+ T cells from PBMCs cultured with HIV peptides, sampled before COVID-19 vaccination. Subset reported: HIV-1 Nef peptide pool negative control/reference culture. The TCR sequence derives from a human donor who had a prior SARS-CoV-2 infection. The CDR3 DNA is TGCGCCAGCAGCTTGGGTCCAGTGAGCTCCTACGAGCAGTACTTC. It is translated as CASSLGPVSSYEQYF.